The entry below gives a single T cell receptor beta chain sequence along with its context. Its cognate antigen is unknown. The CDR3 contains 17 residues. The J segment lost 3 bases and the V segment lost 2 bases, leaving 7 bases of the junction unmatched. Germline values: CDR1 LGHDT, CDR2 YNNKEL (reference sequence). Reverse transcription of 0.5 to 1 ug RNA was performed with random hexamers. Coverage of TCR beta CDR3 amplification by immunoSEQ multiplex PCR extended to 54 Vbeta and 13 Jbeta. TCRdb re-called the immunoSEQ multiplex PCR reads with MiXCR, one entry per CDR3 protein. The data hold roughly 180,000 distinct CDR3 sequences, with less than 95% observed a single time. The data stem from a study of CD8 T cells in Susac syndrome. Study-wide results and limits: As acknowledged by the study, its TCR sequencing and HLA analysis included a relatively small number of individuals.

The healthy controls were matched to patients by age and sex. Negative isolation yielded CD8+ and CD4+ T cells; FACS enriched TEMRA cells. The sequencing sample was made of CD4+ T cells from PBMCs. The chain recombines TRBV3-1 with TRBJ2-1; 10 bases match TRBD1. The sequence was collected from a human donor in good health. The CDR3 DNA is TGTGCCAGCAGCCAAAAGACAGGGGGCTACTACTACAATGAGCAGTTCTTC. Translating it yields CASSQKTGGYYYNEQFF.